The T cell receptor (beta chain) described here comes from a study of cytomegalovirus exposure and HLA in healthy donors (dated by TCRdb to 2017 to 2019). With regard to the full study: In an earlier analysis of under 600 of the donors, 276 Gb of sequence data and 90 million to 120 million unique TCR beta sequences from 180 million or so T cells were reported. Roughly 300 gigabases of sequencing data and roughly 80 million unique TCR sequences made up an early release that covered 500 to 700 HLA-typed donors. Of the roughly 400 genotyped donors, about 84% fell in the genetic ancestry cluster associated with self-reported Caucasian donors. The study aimed to test whether cataloging public T cell receptors could reveal signatures of past pathogen exposure. Using immunosequencing, the study profiled T cell repertoires from about 650 subjects and related those repertoires to cytomegalovirus serostatus. In addition to the first cohort of 650 to 800 subjects, a separate validation cohort of under 150 different subjects was used. The study combined high-throughput TCR immunosequencing, statistical association of individual TCRs with disease status, and machine learning to predict cytomegalovirus infection status. A later analysis re-analyzed previously published TCR beta repertoires from 600 to 850 donors and added high-resolution HLA genotyping to study TCR occurrence patterns. Rather than using new phenotypic data, the later analysis identified candidate immune exposures from TCR beta sequences and from how often those sequences occurred across donors. An earlier analysis of approximately 580 of the donors used high-throughput TCR beta sequencing to judge whether each TCR beta V gene segment behaved as functional or pseudogenic. Donor age, sex, ethnicity and CMV serostatus were collected together with the repertoire data. Genome-wide SNP genotypes for about 65% of the 666 donors were used in a later genetic analysis, which treated that subset as a discovery cohort. All discovery cohort repertoires had been generated using a single sequencing platform. HLA typing covered class I and class II loci at four-digit resolution. Typing coverage varied by locus: roughly 629-640 donors for A, B, C, DRB1 and DQB1; roughly 500 for DQA1; over 600 for DPA1; approximately 490 for DPB1. Roughly five DR-DQ haplotypes were handled as single units for association and clustering, since linkage in the cohort was strong. On average, around 240,000 unique TCR beta nucleotide sequences were sequenced per donor among a few hundred genotyped donors of the cohort, with roughly 18% of those sequences being non-productive.

Results and caveats for the whole study, not just this receptor: Correlated functional status among segregating V segments might reflect linkage disequilibrium, but an unknown experimental factor could not be ruled out. A later analysis found that TCR association rates varied across HLA loci, with DRB1 alleles showing the most associated TCRs and HLA-C alleles the fewest. The study gave a list of 150 to 200 TCR beta chains associated with cytomegalovirus. Strong co-occurrence of HLA alleles, especially DR and DQ, made assigning TCR associations to individual alleles difficult. Compared with the roughly 600-donor mean, donors in an Asian-associated ancestry cluster had fewer N-insertions in productive TCRs, according to a later genetic analysis. The sequencing pipeline was judged likely to have produced a cluster of highly shared sequence variants as a technical artifact. A later analysis reported that several top co-occurrence clusters appeared linked to parvovirus B19, influenza, CMV and Epstein-Barr virus. According to a later analysis, most CMV-associated TCR beta chains appeared to be HLA-restricted, and the HLA associations seemed to be driven largely by CMV exposure. Compared with equally common non-associated chains, HLA-associated TCR beta chains in a later analysis were more clonally expanded and had lower generation probabilities. Some IMGT-functional V segments, including TRBV6-2 and TRBV6-3, could not be told apart with the 87-base-pair reads, so those segments were excluded. HLA typing was unavailable for some donors at each locus, so association tests used only the typed subset. An association between a missense DCLRE1C variant and V-gene and J-gene trimming of TCR beta chains was found in a later genetic analysis and replicated in an independent cohort. In both the original and validation cohorts, the classifier was reported to diagnose cytomegalovirus status with high specificity and sensitivity. Sequencing depth was assumed to be roughly uniform across donors in the presence/absence analyses, though that assumption may not hold. Specific HLA alleles were associated with 18,000 or so TCR beta sequences at a false discovery rate of 0.05 in a later analysis. Across donors, most TCR sequences were observed very rarely, whereas some public TCRs were present in many individuals. CMV serostatus was the only immune exposure information available for the cohort. This cohort had only TCR beta chains sequenced, and the lack of alpha or paired-chain data limited which features could be detected. It was suggested by the authors that the approach could potentially be generalized to other disease states and immunological phenotypes. A few of the identified cytomegalovirus-associated TCR beta chains were confirmed in vitro to be specific for cytomegalovirus antigens. In an earlier analysis of fewer than 750 of the donors, most TCR beta V segments were observed in productive rearrangements about 87% or about 30% of the time, broadly matching IMGT annotations. A further reported finding was that TCR beta sequences accurately predicted the HLA-A and HLA-B alleles for most subjects in the first cohort. The earlier analysis of about 600 of the donors excluded some 15 rarely observed V segments, including chromosome 9 orphons, because counts were too low.

In total, more than 500 healthy bone marrow donors made up the cohort. At the time of sampling, all cohort members were nominally healthy, though unrecorded immune exposures were likely present. The donor was CMV seropositive and belonged to the group of more than 250 seropositive cohort members. A peripheral blood sample was provided by each donor, and peripheral blood mononuclear cells were used for TCR beta sequencing. Genomic DNA extraction from the blood cell samples was performed with the Qiagen DNeasy Blood Extraction Kit. From the cysteine through the phenylalanine, the CDR3 covers 13 amino acids. Just CDR3 DNA is preserved here, 39 bases in frame from base 1. From a lookup of the germline V gene, CDR1 and CDR2 are SGHVS and FQNEAQ. Trimming at the junction amounts to 5 bases on V and 7 bases on J, and the germline ends lie 11 bases apart. Libraries were made using the immunoSEQ multiplex PCR assay. A mixture of 60 forward primers for TCR Vbeta segments and 13 reverse primers for TCR Jbeta segments was used in the multiplex PCR. Amplification of the CDR3 region of rearranged TCR beta genes was performed with a multiplex PCR assay on genomic DNA. The Illumina HiSeq System was used to sequence the amplified TCR beta libraries as 87-base-pair reads. Under the source paper's analysis protocol: A later analysis counted tens of millions of unique TCR beta chains across the 666 repertoires, and 9 million to 14 million of these chains were shared by at least two donors. To remove PCR and sequencing errors, raw reads were error-corrected and collapsed into unique sequences using a nearest-neighbor algorithm that merged closely related sequences. V, D and J gene segments were assigned by aligning CDR3 sequences to IMGT reference sequences. For a sequence to be retained, a match of at least six nucleotides to both a V gene segment and a J gene segment was required. Rearrangements were classified as productive when the CDR3 lacked stop codons and remained in frame with V and J, and all other rearrangements were classified as non-productive. CDR3 was defined by IMGT convention, running from the second conserved V-encoded cysteine to the conserved J-encoded phenylalanine. In an earlier analysis of 500 to 650 of the donors, sequences lacking an unambiguous match to a single V gene segment were excluded. In an earlier analysis of roughly 500 of the donors, V segments were called functional above 56.7% productive rearrangements and were called segregating when the between-donor standard deviation exceeded 5%. A statistical classification framework was built for diagnosing cytomegalovirus status from the catalog of TCR beta chain sequences. In a later analysis, V and J genes were assigned by comparing TCR nucleotide sequences against IMGT/GENE-DB human TR gene sequences. In a later analysis, CDR3 sequences and most-parsimonious VDJ recombination scenarios were assigned using the TCRdist pipeline. In a later analysis, each TCR beta chain was defined by its CDR3 amino acid sequence together with its V-gene family, and reads without a unique V-gene family were excluded. In a later analysis, 550 to 650 highly shared, low-generation-probability nucleotide sequences were removed to address suspected cross-contamination and a sequencing artifact. In a later analysis, a clonal expansion index for each public chain was calculated from normalized within-repertoire ranks of inferred template counts. In a later analysis, generation probabilities were computed using a VDJ recombination model fitted to out-of-frame rearrangements, and the results were checked against IGoR. Hypergeometric tests were used in a later analysis to score TCR-TCR, TCR-HLA and TCR-CMV co-occurrence, with a repertoire-size bias correction applied to the TCR pairs. A later analysis estimated false discovery rates by permuting HLA or CMV assignments 20 times. A later analysis grouped co-occurring TCRs with DBSCAN, adding TCRdist sequence similarity when clustering within HLA-allele-positive subsets. For co-occurrence clustering, repertoires with fewer than 30,000 or more than 120,000 public chains were excluded, along with five repertoires with anomalous nucleotide sharing. Sourced from immuneACCESS, this table was stored by TCRdb with only in-frame sequences that have V and J called. A share of the clones is absent; for the studies checked, an unresolved V gene accounts for under half, and the remainder has no known explanation. V and J calls and clone size follow that table, whereas D and trimming were derived from the DNA. The sample data list about 170,000 clones, and roughly 84% of these were observed just once. The ten largest clones represent approximately 2.5% of the sample.

A word on this clone: It lacks a known antigen. The sample holds no much larger clone one base away, and base qualities are not on file.

The specimen sequenced was PBMCs. The chain is encoded by TRBV7-8 joined to TRBJ2-2; the best D guess is TRBD1, with 6 bases matching. This clonotype was sampled from a man aged 25 to 40 in good health and CMV-seropositive. The DNA sequence is TGTGCCAGCAGCCAGGACAGCAACGGGGAGCTGTTTTTT. The resulting protein is CASSQDSNGELFF.